This T cell receptor beta chain is from a study of T cell changes during pregnancy in multiple sclerosis. This CDR3 spans 13 amino acids. V was trimmed by 7 bases and J by 0 bases, leaving 9 bases between them. Germline CDR1 reads SQVTM; CDR2 reads ANQGSEA. Measured with immunoSEQ multiplex PCR; TCRdb has only the in-frame clones, and not every one. Of around 100,000 clones listed, over 80% were seen once; the top ten hold about 1.8%. This receptor was identified in a female donor with multiple sclerosis, enrolled in a pregnancy study. Sample: peripheral blood, taken after pregnancy. The chain has TRBV29-1 and TRBJ2-2, with TRBD1 as a possible D gene (6 bases). The CDR3 sequence: CSAGQTNTGELFF. Written as DNA, the CDR3 is TGCAGCGCAGGACAGACGAACACCGGGGAGCTGTTTTTT.